The 3 T cell receptor beta chains in this list originate from one sample, sequenced in a study of blood T cell repertoires in COVID-19. Profiling relied on immunoSEQ multiplex PCR, and the TCRdb table lists in-frame clones only, not all of them. The repertoire holds some 300,000 clones, with approximately 90% as singletons. Sequencing was carried out using PBMCs or T cells enriched from blood (not recorded which). These receptors all stem from a woman aged 55 to 70 in a cohort exposed to, infected with or recovered from COVID-19 (not recorded which).

This clone showed up just once. V and J are TRBV3-1 (or the pseudogene TRBV3-2) and TRBJ2-1; no clear D. The V and J ends lost 2 bases and 6 bases respectively, with 11 bases between them. Germline CDR1 LGHDT, CDR2 YNNKEL (reference sequence). The CDR3 loop spans 14 amino acids. Here the CDR3 DNA reads TGTGCCAGCAGCCAAACGGAATTAGCCAATGAGCAGTTCTTC. This sequence encodes CASSQTELANEQFF.

The chain employs TRBV21-1 and TRBJ2-7; whether TRBD1, the table's D call, matches the DNA was not checked. TRBV21-1 is assigned pseudogene status. The CDR3 has 20 residues. CDR3 region: CASSKGALDRGVQPTYEQYF. In DNA, the CDR3 is TGTGCCAGCAGCAAAGGAGCCCTCGACAGGGGCGTGCAACCAACCTACGAGCAGTACTTC.

J is TRBJ2-1 and V is TRBV7-9; 11 bases align to TRBD2. Trimming took 5 bases from V and 6 from J; bases not matched to a gene: 6. Germline V lookup: CDR1 SEHNR, CDR2 FQNEAQ (reference sequence). This CDR3 spans 15 amino acids. CDR3 sequence (DNA): TGTGCCAGCAGCGAGACTAGCGGGGATACCAATGAGCAGTTCTTC. Translated, it gives CASSETSGDTNEQFF. Variable domain in full (rest from reference TRBV7-9 and TRBJ2-1): DTGVSQNPRHKITKRGQNVTFRCDPISEHNRLYWYRQTLGQGPEFLTYFQNEAQLEKSRLLSDRFSAERPKGSFSTLEIQRTEQGDSAMYLCASSETSGDTNEQFFGPGTRLTVL.